These 25 T cell receptor beta chains share one sample of origin, sequenced in a study of STAT5B mutations in CD4+ large granular lymphocyte leukemia. Assay used: immunoSEQ multiplex PCR; TCRdb lists only in-frame clones, some missing. The top ten clones hold 0.3% to 0.45% of a sample with 37,000 or so clones, around 84% of them seen once. The sequenced sample was CD4+ T cells from blood buffy coats. These receptors all come from a human donor in good health.

The chain is built from TRBV28 and TRBJ2-7; 7 positions match TRBD1. Per the germline V gene, CDR1 is MDHEN and CDR2 is SYDVKM. V lost 6 bases to trimming and J lost 0 bases; unmatched junction nucleotides: 5. The CDR3 has 14 residues. The CDR3 coding sequence is TGTGCCAGCAGACCGACAGGGCGCTCCTACGAGCAGTACTTC. Its translation is CASRPTGRSYEQYF. Variable domain in full (rest from reference TRBV28 and TRBJ2-7): DVKVTQSSRYLVKRTGEKVFLECVQDMDHENMFWYRQDPGLGLRLIYFSYDVKMKEKGDIPEGYSVSREKKERFSLILESASTNQTSMYLCASRPTGRSYEQYFGPGTRLTVT.

The chain is built from TRBV7-2 and TRBJ1-1; 10 bases match TRBD1. Losses at the gene ends were 1 base for V and 6 bases for J; bases not matched to a gene: 2. CDR1 is SGHTA, CDR2 FQGNSA, per germline. The CDR3 covers 14 residues. The CDR3 DNA reads TGTGCCAGCAGCTTAGGGACAGGGGGGGCTGAAGCTTTCTTT. Amino acids: CASSLGTGGAEAFF.

The CDR3 protein is CAGNPGWYNEQFF. The CDR3 DNA sequence: TGTGCCGGAAACCCGGGGTGGTACAATGAGCAGTTCTTC. The gene calls are TRBV12-1 and TRBJ2-1; the table's D call, TRBD2, has no DNA check behind it. TRBV12-1 is a pseudogene locus. This CDR3 has 13 amino acids.

The rearrangement links TRBV10-2 to TRBJ1-2; D is ambiguous. Between the trimmed V and J ends, which lost 2 bases and 5 bases, there was a span of 6 bases. Germline values: CDR1 WSHSY, CDR2 SAAADI. The CDR3 spans 12 residues. Here the CDR3 reads CASSETEYGYTF. The CDR3 region has the DNA TGCGCCAGCAGTGAGACGGAGTATGGCTACACCTTC.

The V gene is TRBV10-3, the J gene TRBJ1-5; no clear D gene. Germline CDR1 ENHRY, CDR2 SYGVKD. The ends were cut back, 5 bases at V and 5 bases at J, with 16 bases in the middle. This CDR3 is built from 15 residues. The CDR3 spells CAISSVPNQDQPQHF. For the CDR3, the DNA is TGTGCCATCAGTTCAGTCCCTAATCAGGATCAGCCCCAGCATTTT.

The chain employs TRBV27 and TRBJ2-6; D is unresolved. Trimming shortened V by 4 bases and J by 1 base, and 11 bases separated the two germline ends. The CDR3 spans 16 residues. CDR1 and CDR2 from the germline V gene are MNHEY and SMNVEV (reference sequence). The CDR3 nucleotides are TGTGCCAGCAGTTCCCCCTTTTATTCTGGGGCCAACGTCCTGACTTTC. Translated, it gives CASSSPFYSGANVLTF.

The chain couples TRBV28 to TRBJ2-2, with D uncertain. The V end was cut by 3 bases, the J end by 0 bases, with 5 bases between. Germline V gene data show CDR1 as MDHEN and CDR2 as SYDVKM. CDR3 length: 14 amino acids. The CDR3 DNA follows: TGTGCCAGCAGTTTTGGGGCGAACACCGGGGAGCTGTTTTTT. The encoded protein is CASSFGANTGELFF.

The gene calls are TRBV2 and TRBJ1-2, with unresolved D. The CDR3 spans 12 residues. The V end lost 2 bases, the J end lost 5 bases, and 6 bases lay between the germline ends. Germline CDR1 SNHLY, CDR2 FYNNEI. CDR3 residues: CASSEQDYGYTF. CDR3 nucleotides: TGTGCCAGCAGTGAACAGGATTATGGCTACACCTTC.

This clone showed up just a few times. This chain links TRBV10-2 with TRBJ2-7; D ambiguous. With 5 bases removed from V and 3 bases from J, the gap between germline ends came to 5 bases. The CDR3 runs 11 residues. CDR1 and CDR2 (germline): WSHSY, SAAADI. CDR3 bases: TGCGCCAGCAGTTCCTTCTACGAGCAGTACTTC. Translation gives CASSSFYEQYF.

The chain links TRBV6-5 to TRBJ2-7; D possibly corresponds to TRBD2 (5 bases). Germline V gene data show CDR1 as MNHEY and CDR2 as SVGAGI. V lost 6 bases to trimming and J lost 0 bases, with 15 bases between them. CDR3 length: 15 amino acids. The CDR3 DNA sequence: TGTGCCAGCAGCCCAACGGGGTTCAGCTCCTACGAGCAGTACTTC. This sequence encodes CASSPTGFSSYEQYF.

V gene TRBV30 combines with J gene TRBJ1-1; 9 bases are a match to TRBD1. In germline, CDR1 is GTSNPN, CDR2 SVGIG (reference sequence). The CDR3 runs to 13 residues. The J segment lost 4 bases and the V segment lost 1 base, leaving 1 base of the junction unmatched. Here the CDR3 DNA reads TGTGCCTGGAGTGGACAGGGGGGCACTGAAGCTTTCTTT. Residues: CAWSGQGGTEAFF.

CDR3 sequence: CASSQAQGLGNQPQHF. CDR3 in DNA: TGTGCCAGCAGCCAAGCGCAGGGTCTGGGCAATCAGCCCCAGCATTTT. The rearrangement links TRBV4-2 to TRBJ1-5; maybe TRBD1 (5 bases). The CDR3 covers 16 residues. Germline V gene lookup returns CDR1 LGHNA and CDR2 YNFKEQ. V was clipped by 1 base and J by 2 bases, with 12 bases between them.

The CDR3 region has the DNA TGTGCCAGCAGAGGGACTACCACGTTAAGGAATGAGCAGTTCTTC. Translating it yields CASRGTTTLRNEQFF. The chain carries TRBV6-1 and TRBJ2-1, with 7 bases matching TRBD2. Germline assignment: CDR1 MNHNS and CDR2 SASEGT. The CDR3 runs to 15 residues. Germline trimming cut 6 bases from V and 7 bases from J; bases unmatched to any gene: 12.

The gene calls are TRBV19 and TRBJ2-1, with D possibly TRBD1 on 6 matching bases. V was shortened by 7 bases and J by 2 bases, with 9 bases between the two germline ends. Germline V gives CDR1 LNHDA, CDR2 SQIVND (reference sequence). The length of the CDR3 is 13 residues. The CDR3 spells CASTRDTYNEQFF. CDR3 nucleotide sequence: TGTGCCAGTACCAGGGACACCTACAATGAGCAGTTCTTC. The full variable domain, in which reference TRBV19 and TRBJ2-1 provide the parts outside the CDR3, is DGGITQSPKYLFRKEGQNVTLSCEQNLNHDAMYWYRQDPGQGLRLIYYSQIVNDFQKGDIAEGYSVSREKKESFPLTVTSAQKNPTAFYLCASTRDTYNEQFFGPGTRLTVL.

The chain recombines TRBV19 with TRBJ2-5; TRBD2 might be the D (5 bases). V was cut by 9 bases and J by 5 bases, with 22 bases left in between. Germline V gives CDR1 LNHDA, CDR2 SQIVND (reference sequence). The CDR3 sequence is 15 residues long. The CDR3 here is CASSDRGRVFETQYF. CDR3 nucleotides: TGTGCCAGCTCCGACCGGGGTCGAGTGTTTGAGACCCAGTACTTC.

The count of this clone is one. Because the CDR3's place on the DNA is in doubt, the DNA is left out and the CDR3 is given as listed by TCRdb. V usage is TRBV5-1 and J usage is TRBJ1-1; the DNA was not compared with TRBD1, the D call given in the table. The CDR3 length is 18 residues, termini included. Germline V gene sequence: CDR1 SGHRS, CDR2 YFSETQ. The CDR3 region is CASSLFGPGGGTNTEAFF.

The rearrangement uses TRBV19 and TRBJ1-4; D is unclear. The CDR3 has 18 amino acids. Deletions cut 1 base from V and 7 bases from J, with 22 bases between. Looked up from germline, CDR1 is LNHDA and CDR2 is SQIVND (reference sequence). CDR3 nucleotide sequence: TGTGCCAGTAGTATAGTGAACCCGGGAGTCCTATTTACTGAAAAACTGTTTTTT. As protein: CASSIVNPGVLFTEKLFF.

The chain has TRBV6-5 and TRBJ1-1; 9 nucleotides line up with TRBD1. V shed 6 bases and J 6 bases; nucleotides not matched to a gene: 11. This CDR3 region has 15 residues. The V gene's germline CDR1 is MNHEY and CDR2 SVGAGI. CDR3 sequence reads: CASRPRTGEMAEAFF. The DNA for the CDR3 is TGTGCCAGCAGGCCACGGACAGGGGAGATGGCTGAAGCTTTCTTT.

J is TRBJ2-5 and V is TRBV2; 7 positions match TRBD2. Germline V CDR1 and CDR2: SNHLY, FYNNEI. V lost 7 bases and J lost 5; bases outside the gene matches: 10. The CDR3 spans 14 residues. CDR3 protein: CASTGGRGEETQYF. CDR3 DNA sequence: TGTGCCAGCACCGGGGGGAGAGGGGAGGAGACCCAGTACTTC.

J is TRBJ1-3 and V is TRBV6-6; a possible D gene is TRBD1 (6 bases). The V and J ends lost 7 bases and 2 bases respectively, with 12 bases between them. The CDR3 is made up of 14 amino acids. Germline lookup yields CDR1 MNHNY and CDR2 SVGAGI (reference sequence). The CDR3 sequence: CASTPNRAGNTIYF. In DNA form, the CDR3 reads TGTGCCAGCACCCCCAACAGGGCTGGAAACACCATATATTTT.

V gene TRBV11-2 combines with J gene TRBJ1-1, with D possibly TRBD1 on 6 matching bases. Germline CDR1 and CDR2: SGHAT and FQNNGV. The V gene lost 3 bases and the J gene lost 4 bases, with 18 bases spanning the gap. This CDR3 is 16 amino acids long. CDR3 coding DNA: TGTGCCAGCAGCTTTCGGGGGGGCTTAAATCCCACTGAAGCTTTCTTT. As protein: CASSFRGGLNPTEAFF.

The sample holds a few counts of this clone. This chain uses TRBV19 with TRBJ2-2, with 12 bases fitting TRBD2. V lost 4 bases to trimming and J lost 7 bases; unmatched junction nucleotides: 4. In germline, CDR1 is LNHDA, CDR2 SQIVND (reference sequence). The CDR3 runs 15 residues. CDR3 protein: CASSTGLAGNGELFF. The CDR3 DNA sequence: TGTGCCAGTAGTACTGGACTAGCGGGAAACGGGGAGCTGTTTTTT.

V gene TRBV25-1 combines with J gene TRBJ2-1; the match to TRBD2 covers 12 bases. In germline, CDR1 is MGHDK, CDR2 SYGVNS. The CDR3 length is 17 residues. J lost 6 bases, V lost 1 base, and 7 bases had no gene match. CDR3 region: CASSEWSSGRAGNEQFF. In nucleotides, the CDR3 is TGTGCCAGCAGTGAATGGTCTAGCGGGAGGGCCGGCAATGAGCAGTTCTTC.

The chain employs TRBV27 and TRBJ2-5; perhaps TRBD1 as D (6 bases). Germline CDR1 is MNHEY and CDR2 is SMNVEV (reference sequence). V was trimmed by 2 bases and J by 5 bases, leaving 9 bases between them. CDR3 length: 13 residues. DNA for the CDR3: TGTGCCAGCAGTTTAAGGCAGGGGGAGACCCAGTACTTC. It yields the protein CASSLRQGETQYF.

The sample holds one count of this clone. The J gene is TRBJ2-7, the V gene TRBV30, with D possibly TRBD2 on 6 matching bases. V was pared by 3 bases and J by 1 base, with 13 bases between. CDR3 length: 14 amino acids. Germline CDR1 is GTSNPN and CDR2 is SVGIG (reference sequence). The CDR3 protein is CAWSDGTSSYEQYF. The CDR3 nucleotides read TGTGCCTGGAGCGACGGGACTTCTTCCTACGAGCAGTACTTC.